The 9 T cell receptor beta chains presented below share a single source sample, sequenced in a study of blood T cell repertoires in COVID-19. The data were produced by immunoSEQ multiplex PCR, yet TCRdb's version contains in-frame clones alone and is incomplete. This sample has roughly 63,000 clones, with 70% to 80% found just once. The sequencing sample was made of peripheral blood. The receptors come from a human donor in a cohort sampled during active COVID-19.

V and J are TRBV19 and TRBJ2-5; 7 nucleotides agree with TRBD1. The trim removed 5 bases at V and 5 bases at J, leaving 11 bases unmatched. The germline V gene encodes CDR1 LNHDA and CDR2 SQIVND (reference sequence). There are 15 residues in the CDR3. CDR3 sequence reads: CASSSSRDSSETQYF. CDR3 sequence (DNA): TGTGCCAGTAGTTCCAGTCGGGACAGCTCGGAGACCCAGTACTTC. Together with reference TRBV19 and TRBJ2-5, the CDR3 gives the full variable domain: DGGITQSPKYLFRKEGQNVTLSCEQNLNHDAMYWYRQDPGQGLRLIYYSQIVNDFQKGDIAEGYSVSREKKESFPLTVTSAQKNPTAFYLCASSSSRDSSETQYFGPGTRLLVL.

This sequence joins TRBV7-6 and TRBJ1-4, with D possibly being TRBD1 (6 bases). V was trimmed by 5 bases and J by 5 bases, leaving 9 bases between them. This CDR3 has 13 residues. Germline V gene sequence: CDR1 SGHVS, CDR2 FNYEAQ. DNA for the CDR3: TGTGCCAGCAGCACCGGACAGAATGAAAAACTGTTTTTT. Translation gives CASSTGQNEKLFF.

The chain combines TRBV6-5 with TRBJ1-6; D is possibly TRBD1 (6 bases). The CDR3 consists of 15 residues. Germline CDR1 is MNHEY and CDR2 is SVGAGI. V was shortened by 5 bases and J by 7 bases, with 15 bases between the two germline ends. CDR3 in amino acids: CASSPSTGVNSPLHF. The CDR3 DNA reads as TGTGCCAGCAGTCCCTCGACAGGAGTCAATTCACCCCTCCACTTT.

Ten or more counts support this clone. The V gene is TRBV7-8, the J gene TRBJ2-7; 10 bases agree with TRBD1. After removal of 0 bases from V and 7 bases from J, the junction contained 6 bases not matched to a gene. CDR1 SGHVS and CDR2 FQNEAQ come from the germline V gene. The CDR3 runs 15 residues. In DNA, the CDR3 is TGTGCCAGCAGCTTAGCCGGGACAGGGGCGCGGGAGCAGTACTTC. This sequence encodes CASSLAGTGAREQYF.

The chain links TRBV7-2 to TRBJ2-7; weak D call: TRBD2 (5 bases). V was cut by 7 bases and J by 3 bases, with 10 bases left in between. Germline CDR1 and CDR2: SGHTA and FQGNSA. The CDR3 is 12 amino acids. Here the CDR3 reads CASKEAGYEQYF. The CDR3, as DNA: TGTGCCAGCAAGGAGGCCGGCTACGAGCAGTACTTC.

The V call is TRBV7-6, the J call TRBJ2-2; 11 bases align to TRBD2. The CDR3 runs 16 residues. V gave up 7 bases and J gave up 5 bases; unmatched junction bases: 9. CDR1 and CDR2 (germline): SGHVS, FNYEAQ. In DNA, the CDR3 is TGTGCCAGCAAGCAAGGGGGGACTAGCGGTACCGGGGAGCTGTTTTTT. Protein product: CASKQGGTSGTGELFF.

The chain is built from TRBV28 and TRBJ1-1; D remains unclear. The CDR3 length is 14 residues. The germline CDR1 and CDR2 sequences are MDHEN and SYDVKM. The V gene lost 3 bases and the J gene lost 7 bases, with 15 bases spanning the gap. The CDR3 DNA reads TGTGCCAGCAGTTTGGGCAGGCGAAATAATGAAGCTTTCTTT. This codes for CASSLGRRNNEAFF.

This clone was observed once. This sequence joins TRBV6-5 and TRBJ2-7; 7 positions agree with TRBD1. The CDR3 has 12 residues. Germline V gene lookup returns CDR1 MNHEY and CDR2 SVGAGI. V was clipped by 10 bases and J by 2 bases; unmatched bases: 5. CDR3 sequence (DNA): TGTGCCACCACAGGGGTTACCTACGAGCAGTACTTC. It codes for CATTGVTYEQYF.

The table lists this clone with a few counts. The chain recombines TRBV5-1 with TRBJ2-3; D unclear. From germline, CDR1 is SGHRS and CDR2 YFSETQ. Trimming shortened V by 4 bases and J by 5 bases, and 11 bases separated the two germline ends. The CDR3 consists of 13 residues. CDR3 loop: CASSPIGGDTQYF. The CDR3 DNA reads as TGCGCCAGCAGCCCAATCGGTGGAGATACGCAGTATTTT.